The 18 T cell receptor beta chains reported below all come from one sample, sequenced in a study of blood T cells in healthy people across ages. The authors ran a second PCR of 7 to 11 cycles using a sample-barcoded 5' primer and a J-beta primer mix. TCRdb reanalysed the 5' RACE reads using MiXCR and keeps one entry per CDR3 protein. Of roughly 1,800,000 distinct CDR3 sequences in the sample, about 49% are singletons; the top ten hold less than 2.5%. The sequencing sample was made of blood. The receptors here all came from a woman aged 40 to 49 in good health.

This clonotype has a single count. This CDR3 reads CASSAGDRGQETQYF. CDR3 bases: TGTGCCAGCAGTGCCGGGGACAGGGGCCAAGAGACCCAGTACTTC. V is TRBV2 and J is TRBJ2-5; 10 bases are a match to TRBD1. The germline V gene has CDR1 SNHLY and CDR2 FYNNEI. Trimming removed 4 bases from V and 1 base from J; junction bases left unmatched: 3. The CDR3 runs to 15 residues.

A few counts support this clonotype. The chain recombines TRBV20-1 with TRBJ2-3; D not resolved. From germline, CDR1 is DFQATT and CDR2 SNEGSKA (reference sequence). The CDR3 is made up of 14 amino acids. In nucleotides, the CDR3 is TGCAGCCCTGAAGCGAGCACGGGTACAGATACGCAGTATTTT. As protein: CSPEASTGTDTQYF.

This rearrangement joins TRBV7-2 to TRBJ2-5, with 11 bases aligning to TRBD2. The J call is doubtful: the DNA matches TRBJ2-7 better. Germline V gives CDR1 SGHTA, CDR2 FQGNSA. This CDR3 spans 14 amino acids. The CDR3 DNA follows: TGTGCCAGCATCATTAGCGGGGGGGCCCACGAGCAGTACTTC. Amino acid sequence: CASIISGGAHEQYF.

The chain recombines TRBV3-1 with TRBJ2-3, with 8 bases matching TRBD2. This CDR3 contains 13 residues. Looked up from germline, CDR1 is LGHDT and CDR2 is YNNKEL (reference sequence). The V segment lost 6 bases and the J segment 5 bases; nucleotides outside the gene matches: 4. The CDR3 DNA sequence: TGTGCCAGCAGTGGACGGGGGGGAGATACGCAGTATTTT. Translating gives CASSGRGGDTQYF.

The CDR3 region is CASSPIYETQYF. The CDR3 nucleotides are TGTGCCAGCAGTCCTATCTATGAGACCCAGTACTTC. This chain links TRBV27 with TRBJ2-5; D not resolved. Trimming removed 5 bases from V and 5 bases from J, with 9 bases in between. The length of the CDR3 is 12 residues. Germline CDR1 is MNHEY and CDR2 is SMNVEV (reference sequence).

This clonotype was seen more than once but under ten times. The chain couples TRBV20-1 to TRBJ1-6, with no clear D. Germline CDR1 reads DFQATT; CDR2 reads SNEGSKA (reference sequence). The CDR3 has 13 residues. Trimming stripped 6 bases from V and 7 bases from J, with 13 bases between. For the CDR3, the DNA is TGCAGTGCAGGGAGCGGGCCAAATTCACCCCTCCACTTT. Translated: CSAGSGPNSPLHF.

This clonotype occurred many times. The rearrangement joins TRBV20-1 to TRBJ2-5; 9 bases are shared with TRBD2. Germline-derived CDR1 and CDR2 are DFQATT and SNEGSKA (reference sequence). The J segment lost 2 bases and the V segment lost 7 bases, leaving 2 bases of the junction unmatched. This CDR3 has 12 residues. The DNA for the CDR3 is TGCAGTGTTCTAGCGGGGCAAGAGACCCAGTACTTC. Residues: CSVLAGQETQYF.

In this sample, this clonotype turned up a few times. This rearrangement joins TRBV9 to TRBJ1-2; TRBD1 matches at 7 bases. CDR1 and CDR2 (germline): SGDLS, YYNGEE. The length of the CDR3 is 13 residues. V lost 4 bases, J lost 4 bases, and 4 bases stayed unmatched. CDR3 DNA: TGTGCCAGCAGCACCCGACAGGGCTATGGCTACACCTTC. Encoded protein: CASSTRQGYGYTF.

The rearrangement joins TRBV7-2 to TRBJ1-4; TRBD1 matches 8 bases. The V gene's germline CDR1 is SGHTA and CDR2 FQGNSA. The ends lost 4 bases at V and 1 base at J; junction bases unmatched: 2. The CDR3 length is 15 residues. The CDR3 here is CASSSGGRTNEKLFF. CDR3 in DNA: TGTGCCAGCAGCTCAGGGGGCAGAACTAATGAAAAACTGTTTTTT.

The J gene is TRBJ2-7, the V gene TRBV5-1; TRBD1 is a possible D gene (5 bases). The V end was cut by 1 base, the J end by 2 bases, with 10 bases between. The germline CDR1 and CDR2 sequences are SGHRS and YFSETQ. This CDR3 spans 14 amino acids. The CDR3 DNA sequence: TGCGCCAGCAGCTTGCGACAGAGCACCTACGAGCAGTACTTC. Translation: CASSLRQSTYEQYF.

The chain couples TRBV4-3 to TRBJ2-3; TRBD2 agrees at 8 bases. The CDR3 is 17 residues long. Unmatched junction bases numbered 15, after V lost 4 bases and J lost 6 bases. Looked up from germline, CDR1 is LGHNA and CDR2 is YSLEER. The CDR3 loop is CASSPIPGLEGIDTQYF. DNA of the CDR3: TGCGCCAGCAGCCCGATACCGGGACTAGAAGGCATTGATACGCAGTATTTT.

This clonotype was counted between two and nine times. This chain links TRBV5-1 with TRBJ2-4; possibly TRBD1 for D (7 bases). The CDR3 sequence is 13 residues long. Trimming cost V 5 bases and J 7 bases, with 13 bases left between them. Germline assignment: CDR1 SGHRS and CDR2 YFSETQ. The chain's CDR3 is CASREGAGNIQYF. The CDR3 coding sequence is TGCGCCAGCAGGGAGGGGGCTGGTAACATTCAGTACTTC.

The rearrangement links TRBV5-1 to TRBJ1-2, with 8 positions matching TRBD1. After removal of 9 bases from V and 2 bases from J, the junction contained 12 bases not matched to a gene. CDR1 is SGHRS and CDR2 is YFSETQ in the germline V gene. The CDR3 runs to 15 residues. The CDR3 spells CATSTTGQANYGYTF. The CDR3 DNA reads as TGCGCCACCTCTACTACGGGACAGGCGAACTATGGCTACACCTTC.

The V and J genes are TRBV9 and TRBJ2-1; tentatively, D is TRBD2 (6 bases). Germline values: CDR1 SGDLS, CDR2 YYNGEE. The CDR3 runs 13 residues. Deletions cut 4 bases from V and 10 bases from J, with 15 bases between. The CDR3 sequence is CASSLSGLAEQFF. DNA for the CDR3: TGTGCCAGCAGCCTAAGCGGGCTAGCGGAGCAGTTCTTC.

This chain connects TRBV5-5 to TRBJ1-4; TRBD1 matches at 10 bases. The J segment lost 5 bases and the V segment lost 3 bases, leaving 7 bases of the junction unmatched. Germline V lookup: CDR1 SGHKS, CDR2 YYEKEE (reference sequence). This CDR3 comprises 16 residues. In DNA form, the CDR3 reads TGTGCCAGCAGCTCAGGACAGGGGGTATCGAATGAAAAACTGTTTTTT. Its protein is CASSSGQGVSNEKLFF.

The chain couples TRBV7-2 to TRBJ2-3, with D possibly matching TRBD1 (6 bases). V lost 5 bases and J 2 bases, leaving 17 bases between the germline ends. The CDR3 runs to 16 residues. Germline loops: CDR1 SGHTA, CDR2 FQGNSA. The CDR3 reads CASSPQGTGATDTQYF. The DNA for the CDR3 is TGTGCCAGCAGCCCACAGGGCACCGGAGCCACAGATACGCAGTATTTT.

This clonotype was observed a single time. V is TRBV3-1 and J is TRBJ2-4; TRBD2 agrees at 8 bases. Germline loops: CDR1 LGHDT, CDR2 YNNKEL (reference sequence). V lost 4 bases to trimming and J lost 0 bases; unmatched junction nucleotides: 11. The CDR3 is 18 residues long. CDR3 DNA sequence: TGTGCCAGCAGCCCGACCTTAAGCGGGGGCCTAGCCAAAAACATTCAGTACTTC. Translated: CASSPTLSGGLAKNIQYF.

This clonotype was recorded only once. V usage is TRBV18 and J usage is TRBJ2-7; D not resolved. Trimming removed 5 bases from V and 2 bases from J, with 16 bases in between. The CDR3 runs 15 residues. Germline lookup yields CDR1 KGHSH and CDR2 LQKENI. As DNA, the CDR3 is TGTGCCAGCTCATCTTCCGCAGGACGGGCCTACGAGCAGTACTTC. Encoded protein: CASSSSAGRAYEQYF.